This entry features one T cell receptor beta chain sequence. Antigen unknown. This sample was taken from a study of cytomegalovirus exposure and HLA in healthy donors. Across the study: Some 200 million T cells yielded more than 90 million unique TCR beta sequences, as an earlier analysis found.

PCR used 60 Vbeta primers and 13 Jbeta primers. The data were produced by immunoSEQ multiplex PCR, yet TCRdb's version contains in-frame clones alone and is incomplete. This sample yields around 120,000 clones, of which over 15% are seen a single time; under 2.5% belongs to the top ten. The germline V gene has CDR1 SNHLY and CDR2 FYNNEI. The CDR3 loop spans 17 amino acids. V lost 4 bases, J lost 5 bases, and 12 bases stayed unmatched. Study observations and caveats: It was likely that a cluster of highly shared sequence variants was a sequencing artifact. Roughly even sequencing depth across donors was the assumption behind the presence/absence analyses.

The sequencing sample was made of PBMCs. The clonotype comes from a woman aged 18-29 years in good health and CMV-seronegative. The chain uses TRBV2 and TRBJ2-5; 11 bases align to TRBD2. CDR3 nucleotide sequence: TGTGCCAGCAGTGCCCTAGCGGGAGGCCCGAAGGGTGAGACCCAGTACTTC. It is translated as CASSALAGGPKGETQYF. The variable domain in full, completed from reference TRBV2 and TRBJ2-5, reads EPEVTQTPSHQVTQMGQEVILRCVPISNHLYFYWYRQILGQKVEFLVSFYNNEISEKSEIFDDQFSVERPDGSNFTLKIRSTKLEDSAMYFCASSALAGGPKGETQYFGPGTRLLVL.